This TCR beta chain was recorded in a study of OX40 agonist ivuxolimab in advanced cancers. Some clones are missing from TCRdb's copy, which holds only in-frame ones; the method was immunoSEQ multiplex PCR. The sample lists tens of thousands of clones, 87% seen once, with roughly 30% in the top ten. Findings and caveats of the study: Nonresponders, in some cases, also had low normalized T-cell clonal expansion. Relatively little clonal expansion, among the lowest observed, appeared in partial responders at 0.1-3.0 mg/kg. Dose levels from 0.1 to 3.0 mg/kg saw CD4+ and CD8+ blood T cells expand clonally by week 6.

Remarks on this clone: As yet, its antigen is unknown.

Trimming took 4 bases from V and 4 from J, leaving 6 bases between them. Looked up from germline, CDR1 is SNHLY and CDR2 is FYNNEI. CDR3 length: 12 amino acids. The sequencing used CD4+ or CD8+ T cells sorted from blood, collected in a trial of the OX40 agonist ivuxolimab. J is TRBJ2-3 and V is TRBV2, with no clear D. This clonotype originated in an adult with an advanced solid tumor such as melanoma, head and neck, liver or kidney cancer. In DNA, the CDR3 is TGTGCCAGCAGTGTAAATCCAGATACGCAGTATTTT. This encodes CASSVNPDTQYF.